The 31 T cell receptor beta chains in this list originate from one sample, sequenced in a study of synovial regulatory T cells in juvenile arthritis. Using immunoSEQ multiplex PCR, the repertoire was profiled, and TCRdb retains in-frame clones only, with some absent. The sample table includes approximately 9,800 clones. The sample consisted of Treg cells from blood. Described subset: remaining (HLA-DR-negative) circulating blood Treg cells. These TCRs come from a donor aged 2-30 years with juvenile idiopathic arthritis.

J is TRBJ1-6 and V is TRBV7-3. The germline gives CDR1 SGHTA, CDR2 FQGTGA. CDR3 length: 14 residues. The coding DNA is unavailable. This CDR3 is CASSLTGYLSPLHF.

The V gene is TRBV19, the J gene TRBJ1-2. The germline V gene has CDR1 LNHDA and CDR2 SQIVND (reference sequence). The CDR3 is 15 amino acids. The DNA sequence is not available. CDR3 sequence reads: CASSIGGQRNYGYTF.

The chain recombines TRBV6-5 with TRBJ2-1; the TCRdb D gene call, TRBD2, has no DNA to confirm it. The germline V gene has CDR1 MNHEY and CDR2 SVGAGI. The CDR3 runs 13 residues. Only the protein sequence is given. CDR3 sequence: CASSYRGYNEQFF.

The V gene is TRBV12-5, the J gene TRBJ1-2; the D gene TCRdb calls, TRBD1, cannot be checked with no DNA. CDR1 LGHNT and CDR2 FRNRAP come from the germline V gene. The CDR3 has 14 amino acids. No DNA is listed. CDR3 sequence reads: CASGRTGFYYGYTF.

This chain joins TRBV7-9 and TRBJ1-1. CDR1 is SEHNR, CDR2 FQNEAQ, per germline (reference sequence). The CDR3 totals 15 residues. The nucleotide record is missing. This chain's CDR3 is CATSWGGHSNTEAFF.

The V gene is TRBV5-1, the J gene TRBJ2-7; TCRdb reports TRBD1, a call that lacks DNA to check it against. The CDR3 is made up of 15 amino acids. DNA is not recorded here. The germline V gene has CDR1 SGHRS and CDR2 YFSETQ. The CDR3 loop reads CASSSRDRGGYEQYF.

The chain links TRBV4-1 to TRBJ2-1; TCRdb returns TRBD2, unconfirmable since there is no DNA. The CDR3 sequence is 16 residues long. No DNA is given. Looked up from germline, CDR1 is MGHRA and CDR2 is YSYEKL. CDR3 loop: CASSPRPGSVYNEQFF.

The CDR3 spells CASSFGTVSNQPQHF. V gene TRBV7-2 combines with J gene TRBJ1-5. Germline loops: CDR1 SGHTA, CDR2 FQGNSA. This CDR3 has 15 residues. No DNA sequence was recorded.

V is TRBV4-3 and J is TRBJ2-3; TCRdb's D call, TRBD2, is unchecked because there is no DNA. The V gene's germline CDR1 is LGHNA and CDR2 YSLEER. The CDR3 consists of 16 residues. The DNA is not on file. The CDR3 here is CASSQRPSGGTDTQYF.

The gene calls are TRBV10-3 and TRBJ2-3; TCRdb proposes TRBD2, but this gene call is untestable without DNA. This CDR3 comprises 16 residues. There is no recorded DNA. Germline values: CDR1 ENHRY, CDR2 SYGVKD. The CDR3 is CAIRAAGGPITDTQYF.

V and J are TRBV6-5 and TRBJ2-5; TCRdb's D call, TRBD2, is unchecked because there is no DNA. The CDR3 is made up of 13 amino acids. DNA for this receptor is not on file. Germline lookup yields CDR1 MNHEY and CDR2 SVGAGI. The CDR3 sequence: CASTPGRGETQYF.

The V and J genes are TRBV11-2 and TRBJ1-5. Germline V gives CDR1 SGHAT, CDR2 FQNNGV. The CDR3 totals 15 residues. Only the protein is available. CDR3 region: CASSNRDGSGQPQHF.

This chain joins TRBV19 and TRBJ2-7. Germline V gives CDR1 LNHDA, CDR2 SQIVND (reference sequence). The CDR3 is 13 residues long. No DNA accompanies this entry. CDR3 in amino acids: CASSLRTNYEQYF.

The V call is TRBV5-4, the J call TRBJ1-2. The CDR3 consists of 13 residues. Only the protein sequence is given. Germline V gives CDR1 SGHNT, CDR2 YYREEE (reference sequence). CDR3 residues: CASSFPANYGYTF.

V usage is TRBV28 and J usage is TRBJ2-6; TCRdb reports TRBD2, a call that lacks DNA to check it against. The CDR3 has 17 amino acids. No DNA sequence is on record. Germline-derived CDR1 and CDR2 are MDHEN and SYDVKM. The CDR3 loop is CASSLRGAVSGANVLTF.

V gene TRBV6-6 combines with J gene TRBJ1-1; absent DNA, TCRdb's TRBD1 call cannot be checked. This CDR3 contains 14 residues. Only the protein is available. Looked up from germline, CDR1 is MNHNY and CDR2 is SVGAGI (reference sequence). This CDR3 reads CASSYAGGNTEAFF.

The chain recombines TRBV5-5 with TRBJ2-5; the D gene TCRdb calls, TRBD2, cannot be checked with no DNA. Germline CDR1 reads SGHKS; CDR2 reads YYEKEE (reference sequence). The CDR3 consists of 16 residues. Only the protein sequence is given. CDR3 sequence: CASSFRGGRAEETQYF.

The chain uses TRBV5-1 and TRBJ1-2. The CDR3 consists of 15 residues. No DNA accompanies this entry. The germline CDR1 and CDR2 sequences are SGHRS and YFSETQ. The CDR3 sequence is CASSPDKPNFYGYTF.

V and J are TRBV28 and TRBJ1-2. The CDR3 covers 12 residues. This entry has no DNA. Germline assignment: CDR1 MDHEN and CDR2 SYDVKM. Here the CDR3 reads CASSLVGYGYTF.

CDR3 protein: CASSMRGTDTQYF. J is TRBJ2-3 and V is TRBV19; TCRdb outputs TRBD2, but without DNA this stays unchecked. Germline-derived CDR1 and CDR2 are LNHDA and SQIVND (reference sequence). The CDR3 extends over 13 amino acids. DNA for this receptor is not on file.

V and J are TRBV18 and TRBJ2-7; TCRdb returns TRBD1, unconfirmable since there is no DNA. Germline V gene sequence: CDR1 KGHSH, CDR2 LQKENI. The CDR3 is 15 residues long. No nucleotide data were recorded. The CDR3 reads CASSPLGTGIYEQYF.

The rearrangement links TRBV7-2 to TRBJ1-5. The CDR3 extends over 15 amino acids. The DNA sequence is not available. Germline values: CDR1 SGHTA, CDR2 FQGNSA. The CDR3 sequence is CASSYISGARQPQHF.

The chain combines TRBV28 with TRBJ2-7; as DNA is missing, the TRBD2 call by TCRdb cannot be tested. Germline CDR1 is MDHEN and CDR2 is SYDVKM. The CDR3 covers 15 residues. The entry carries no DNA sequence. CDR3 amino acids: CASSFPSSGRGEQYF.

The gene calls are TRBV6-5 and TRBJ1-5. CDR1 MNHEY and CDR2 SVGAGI come from the germline V gene. CDR3 length: 12 amino acids. The DNA is not on file. The chain's CDR3 is CASSSVGQPQHF.

CDR3 protein: CASSPGLAGGLQETQYF. The chain recombines TRBV5-1 with TRBJ2-5; TCRdb gives TRBD2 as the D gene, but with no DNA this cannot be confirmed. Looked up from germline, CDR1 is SGHRS and CDR2 is YFSETQ. The CDR3 contains 17 residues. The record lacks a DNA sequence.

This chain joins TRBV10-3 and TRBJ1-2. CDR1 is ENHRY, CDR2 SYGVKD, per germline. This CDR3 is built from 15 residues. No DNA sequence is on record. This chain's CDR3 is CAISEPGGSMVRYTF.

The V and J genes are TRBV5-1 and TRBJ2-2; TCRdb gives TRBD2 as the D gene, but with no DNA this cannot be confirmed. The CDR3 contains 15 residues. No DNA accompanies this entry. The germline gives CDR1 SGHRS, CDR2 YFSETQ. CDR3 protein: CASSLAAENTGELFF.

The V and J genes are TRBV19 and TRBJ2-3; TCRdb lists TRBD2, though no DNA is available to test this call. Germline V gene sequence: CDR1 LNHDA, CDR2 SQIVND (reference sequence). CDR3 length: 16 amino acids. DNA for this receptor is not on file. This chain's CDR3 is CASSIVGLARSYTQYF.

This chain connects TRBV7-2 to TRBJ1-1. Germline V gene lookup returns CDR1 SGHTA and CDR2 FQGNSA. This CDR3 contains 15 residues. The nucleotide record is missing. CDR3: CASSLVQGLGTEAFF. Filled out from reference TRBV7-2 and TRBJ1-1, the complete variable domain reads GAGVSQSPSNKVTEKGKDVELRCDPISGHTALYWYRQSLGQGLEFLIYFQGNSAPDKSGLPSDRFSAERTGGSVSTLTIQRTQQEDSAVYLCASSLVQGLGTEAFFGQGTRLTVV.

The V call is TRBV20-1, the J call TRBJ1-2. Germline CDR1 DFQATT, CDR2 SNEGSKA (reference sequence). The CDR3 spans 11 residues. There is no recorded DNA. Here the CDR3 reads CSTIGGGGYTF.

The genes are TRBV4-3 and TRBJ2-1; TCRdb selects TRBD2, and the lack of DNA leaves this call unchecked. Germline V lookup: CDR1 LGHNA, CDR2 YSLEER. The length of the CDR3 is 14 residues. The entry carries no DNA sequence. The CDR3: CASSPNGLGGEQFF.